Listed here are 19 T cell receptor beta chains from one sample, sequenced in a study of shared clonotypes between healthy human individuals. Only in-frame clones appear in the TCRdb table, and some are missing; sequencing was by immunoSEQ multiplex PCR. The top ten clones hold roughly 24% of a sample with hundreds of thousands of clones, roughly 94% of them seen once. Naive CD8 populations comprised CD45RO-negative cells positively selected for CCR7, excluding terminally differentiated effector memory CD45RA+ cells. Sequences were obtained from naive CD8+ T cells sorted from blood. The receptors derive from a young man in good health.

V usage is TRBV7-8 and J usage is TRBJ2-3, with TRBD1 identical over 8 bases. This CDR3 region has 16 residues. The ends lost 1 base at V and 2 bases at J; junction bases unmatched: 5. Germline V gene sequence: CDR1 SGHVS, CDR2 FQNEAQ. The DNA for the CDR3 is TGTGCCAGCAGCTTAGTTAGGACAGGGACCACAGATACGCAGTATTTT. Amino acid sequence: CASSLVRTGTTDTQYF.

The V call is TRBV19, the J call TRBJ1-2, with D unresolved. CDR3 length equals 13 residues. V was shortened by 6 bases and J by 5 bases, with 13 bases between the two germline ends. The germline gives CDR1 LNHDA, CDR2 SQIVND (reference sequence). CDR3 residues: CASRSSGGYGYTF. CDR3 nucleotide sequence: TGTGCCAGTAGATCCTCGGGAGGGTATGGCTACACCTTC. Full variable domain (outside the CDR3, taken from reference TRBV19 and TRBJ1-2): DGGITQSPKYLFRKEGQNVTLSCEQNLNHDAMYWYRQDPGQGLRLIYYSQIVNDFQKGDIAEGYSVSREKKESFPLTVTSAQKNPTAFYLCASRSSGGYGYTFGSGTRLTVV.

This chain links TRBV6-5 with TRBJ2-1; 11 bases are shared with TRBD2. Germline trimming cut 2 bases from V and 11 bases from J; bases unmatched to any gene: 8. CDR1 and CDR2 (germline): MNHEY, SVGAGI. CDR3 length: 15 amino acids. The DNA for the CDR3 is TGTGCCAGCAGTTACGGGGGGGGGACTAGCGGAAAGCAGTTCTTC. Its protein product is CASSYGGGTSGKQFF.

CDR3 loop: CSVAGQRDADTQYF. The CDR3 nucleotides are TGCAGCGTCGCTGGACAGAGGGACGCAGATACGCAGTATTTT. The V and J genes are TRBV29-1 and TRBJ2-3; D is possibly TRBD1 (6 bases). CDR3 length: 14 residues. Trimming took off 6 bases at V and 4 bases at J, with 17 bases between the two ends. CDR1 is SQVTM, CDR2 ANQGSEA, per germline.

The chain uses TRBV5-1 and TRBJ1-4; no clear D gene. Germline CDR1 is SGHRS and CDR2 is YFSETQ. Trimming left V 0 bases short and J 7 bases short, with 16 bases between. The CDR3 runs 16 residues. This CDR3 is CASSLGTVLNSEKLFF. DNA for the CDR3: TGCGCCAGCAGCTTGGGAACGGTCCTTAACAGTGAAAAACTGTTTTTT.

Comment on this clone: This sample also contains other DNA sequences that code for the same CDR3. The CDR3 DNA reads TGCGCCAGCAGTGAGTCAAGCACAGATACGCAGTATTTT. It yields the protein CASSESSTDTQYF. The V call is TRBV10-1, the J call TRBJ2-3; no firm D call. With 0 bases removed from V and 0 bases from J, the gap between germline ends came to 1 base. Germline CDR1 WNHNN, CDR2 SYGVQD (reference sequence). The CDR3 totals 13 residues.

The V and J genes are TRBV6-6 and TRBJ2-7; D tentatively reads TRBD1 or TRBD2 (5 bases each). The CDR3 has 15 amino acids. V was pared by 6 bases and J by 3 bases, with 18 bases between. Germline loops: CDR1 MNHNY, CDR2 SVGAGI (reference sequence). CDR3 protein: CASSREGPPIYEQYF. The CDR3 DNA follows: TGTGCCAGCAGCCGAGAGGGACCACCTATCTACGAGCAGTACTTC.

The chain combines TRBV6-6 with TRBJ2-5; D not certain. The CDR3 is 16 amino acids. Trimming removed 5 bases at V and 5 bases at J, with 21 bases between. Germline lookup yields CDR1 MNHNY and CDR2 SVGAGI (reference sequence). CDR3 nucleotide sequence: TGTGCCAGCAGTGTTCCGCGACCCACACCGGGCGAGACCCAGTACTTC. Translated: CASSVPRPTPGETQYF.

This clone was found many times. The J gene is TRBJ2-6, the V gene TRBV6-1; no clear D gene. CDR1 is MNHNS and CDR2 is SASEGT in the germline V gene. This CDR3 has 15 amino acids. Trimming shortened V by 1 base and J by 0 bases, and 4 bases separated the two germline ends. CDR3 DNA sequence: TGTGCCAGCAGTGAAGACAGCTCTGGGGCCAACGTCCTGACTTTC. The encoded protein is CASSEDSSGANVLTF.

This clone appeared a single time. The chain couples TRBV7-2 to TRBJ1-1; D ambiguous. CDR1 is SGHTA, CDR2 FQGNSA, per germline. V was shortened by 8 bases and J by 4 bases, with 8 bases between the two germline ends. There are 11 residues in the CDR3. The CDR3 region is CASETGTEAFF. Written as DNA, the CDR3 is TGTGCCAGCGAGACGGGCACTGAAGCTTTCTTT.

The chain is built from TRBV27 and TRBJ2-2; 8 positions agree with TRBD2. The germline gives CDR1 MNHEY, CDR2 SMNVEV (reference sequence). With V trimmed by 3 bases and J by 5 bases, 5 bases remained unmatched. CDR3 length equals 15 residues. CDR3 protein: CASSFGGGWTGELFF. The CDR3 coding sequence is TGTGCCAGCAGTTTCGGGGGGGGATGGACCGGGGAGCTGTTTTTT.

The chain uses TRBV29-1 and TRBJ2-3, with D possibly TRBD2 on 6 matching bases. V dropped 5 bases and J dropped 1 base, with 13 bases sitting between them. This CDR3 has 14 residues. Germline-derived CDR1 and CDR2 are SQVTM and ANQGSEA. For the CDR3, the DNA is TGCAGCGTTTTTAGCGGTTTCCGCACAGATACGCAGTATTTT. Its protein product is CSVFSGFRTDTQYF.

This clone was seen just once. Other DNA sequences in the same sample also yield this CDR3. The chain employs TRBV5-1 and TRBJ2-3; no clear D. Deletions cut 0 bases from V and 2 bases from J, with 4 bases between. Germline V gene lookup returns CDR1 SGHRS and CDR2 YFSETQ. This CDR3 spans 13 amino acids. The CDR3 DNA reads as TGCGCCAGCAGCTTGGACTTCACAGATACGCAGTATTTT. This translates into CASSLDFTDTQYF.

The chain combines TRBV27 with TRBJ2-5; D might be TRBD1 (6 bases). The CDR3 totals 15 residues. Trimming took 2 bases from V and 1 from J, leaving 11 bases between them. Germline V gene data show CDR1 as MNHEY and CDR2 as SMNVEV (reference sequence). The CDR3 DNA reads as TGTGCCAGCAGTTTAGGGGGCAGGGCCCAAGAGACCCAGTACTTC. Amino acid sequence: CASSLGGRAQETQYF.

This chain uses TRBV4-2 with TRBJ1-5; unclear D gene. CDR1 and CDR2 from the germline V gene are LGHNA and YNFKEQ. This CDR3 has 13 amino acids. With 0 bases removed from V and 3 bases from J, the gap between germline ends came to 3 bases. CDR3: CASSQDYNQPQHF. CDR3 bases: TGTGCCAGCAGCCAAGATTACAATCAGCCCCAGCATTTT.

The chain recombines TRBV4-1 with TRBJ2-7, with 10 bases aligning to TRBD2. The CDR3 length is 17 residues. The V segment lost 0 bases and the J segment 0 bases; nucleotides outside the gene matches: 5. CDR1 and CDR2 (germline): MGHRA, YSYEKL. Here the CDR3 DNA reads TGCGCCAGCAGCCAAGAGGGGGCTAGCGGGGGCTCCTACGAGCAGTACTTC. Amino acid sequence: CASSQEGASGGSYEQYF.

The J gene is TRBJ2-2, the V gene TRBV19, with D uncertain. The length of the CDR3 is 14 residues. V was trimmed by 3 bases and J by 3 bases, leaving 8 bases between them. Germline V CDR1 and CDR2: LNHDA, SQIVND (reference sequence). CDR3 DNA: TGTGCCAGTAGTATTTATACGGACACCGGGGAGCTGTTTTTT. Its protein is CASSIYTDTGELFF.

The V call is TRBV7-9, the J call TRBJ2-1; the match to TRBD2 covers 7 bases. V trimming: 0 bases; J trimming: 2 bases; junction bases outside the gene matches: 7. Germline V gene lookup returns CDR1 SEHNR and CDR2 FQNEAQ (reference sequence). This CDR3 region has 17 residues. The CDR3, as DNA: TGTGCCAGCAGCTTAGCCCCCGGGCTAGCGGCCTACAATGAGCAGTTCTTC. Translation: CASSLAPGLAAYNEQFF. The complete variable domain, with remaining parts taken from reference TRBV7-9 and TRBJ2-1, reads DTGVSQNPRHKITKRGQNVTFRCDPISEHNRLYWYRQTLGQGPEFLTYFQNEAQLEKSRLLSDRFSAERPKGSFSTLEIQRTEQGDSAMYLCASSLAPGLAAYNEQFFGPGTRLTVL.

The V and J genes are TRBV27 and TRBJ2-1; no definite D call. CDR3 length equals 13 residues. Trimming removed 3 bases at V and 9 bases at J, with 12 bases between. Germline V gives CDR1 MNHEY, CDR2 SMNVEV (reference sequence). The CDR3 sequence: CASSFSRPGEQFF. DNA for the CDR3: TGTGCCAGCAGTTTTTCTAGGCCAGGTGAGCAGTTCTTC.